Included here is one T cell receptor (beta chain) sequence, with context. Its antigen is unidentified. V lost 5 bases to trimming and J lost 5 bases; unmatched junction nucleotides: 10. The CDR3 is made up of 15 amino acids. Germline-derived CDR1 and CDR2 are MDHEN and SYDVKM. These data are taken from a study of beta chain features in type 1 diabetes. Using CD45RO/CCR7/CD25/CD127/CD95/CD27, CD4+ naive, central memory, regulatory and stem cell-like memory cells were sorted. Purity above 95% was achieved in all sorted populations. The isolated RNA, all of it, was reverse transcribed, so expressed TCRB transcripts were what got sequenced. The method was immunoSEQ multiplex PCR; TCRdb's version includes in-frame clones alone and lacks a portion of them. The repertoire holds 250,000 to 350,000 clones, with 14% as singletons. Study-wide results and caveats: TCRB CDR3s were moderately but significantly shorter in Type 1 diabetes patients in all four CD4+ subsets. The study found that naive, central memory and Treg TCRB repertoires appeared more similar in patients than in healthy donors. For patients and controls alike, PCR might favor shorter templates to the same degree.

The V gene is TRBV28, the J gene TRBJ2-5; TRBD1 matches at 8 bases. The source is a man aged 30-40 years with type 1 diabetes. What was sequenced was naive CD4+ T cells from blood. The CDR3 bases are TGTGCCAGCAGTGGGGCTTCAGGGGGCGGGGAGACCCAGTACTTC. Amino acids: CASSGASGGGETQYF.